The clone carrying this TCR beta chain has a single count. What it binds is not known. This table comes from immunoSEQ multiplex PCR, and its TCRdb copy is limited to in-frame clones, with some not included. Of approximately 30,000 clones listed, around 78% are singletons. Patients all relapsed after autologous stem cell transplantation, and there was variation in brentuximab vedotin exposure. The sample is drawn from a study of PD-1 blockade in classical Hodgkin lymphoma. Study observations and caveats: No one has yet defined what causes the repertoire differences, which may be disease activity or prior therapy. At C4D1, TCR diversity had climbed significantly for CD4+ cells, though not for CD8+ cells. Exclusion removed patients who began nivolumab under 1 year after ASCT. Complete responders showed a baseline diversity that resembled the diversity of newly diagnosed patients.

The junction had 13 bases not matched to a gene; V was cut back by 5 bases and J by 5 bases. Germline V gene data show CDR1 as SGHTA and CDR2 as FQGNSA. The CDR3 is 16 residues long. Material: peripheral blood mononuclear cells (PBMCs), obtained before the second cycle of nivolumab. The TCR sequence derives from a human donor with classical Hodgkin lymphoma. The chain uses TRBV7-2 and TRBJ2-7; the match to TRBD2 covers 9 bases. The CDR3: CASSPRAGGPSNEQYF. The CDR3 nucleotides are TGTGCCAGCAGCCCCCGCGCGGGAGGGCCTAGCAACGAGCAGTACTTC.